This entry is about one T cell receptor beta chain. The data originate from a study of shared clonotypes between healthy human individuals. The table came from immunoSEQ multiplex PCR; TCRdb's copy has only in-frame clones and leaves some out. The sample lists roughly 2.1 million clones, roughly 91% seen once, with roughly 1.8% in the top ten. Positive CCR7 selection of CD45RO-negative cells yielded the naive CD8 cells, and terminally differentiated effector memory CD45RA+ cells were excluded. With 8 bases clipped from V and 1 base from J, the junction kept 11 bases outside the gene matches. The CDR3 has 16 residues. The germline CDR1 and CDR2 sequences are MDHEN and SYDVKM.

The V gene is TRBV28, the J gene TRBJ2-7; 10 nucleotides align to TRBD1. The specimen was naive CD8+ T cells from PBMCs. The clonotype originates from a man between 18 and 35 years old in good health. Some clones in this sample may be carry-over from other donors' samples. DNA for the CDR3: TGTGCCAGCGACGCCCCGGGACAGGGGAATTCCTACGAGCAGTACTTC. Its protein product is CASDAPGQGNSYEQYF.